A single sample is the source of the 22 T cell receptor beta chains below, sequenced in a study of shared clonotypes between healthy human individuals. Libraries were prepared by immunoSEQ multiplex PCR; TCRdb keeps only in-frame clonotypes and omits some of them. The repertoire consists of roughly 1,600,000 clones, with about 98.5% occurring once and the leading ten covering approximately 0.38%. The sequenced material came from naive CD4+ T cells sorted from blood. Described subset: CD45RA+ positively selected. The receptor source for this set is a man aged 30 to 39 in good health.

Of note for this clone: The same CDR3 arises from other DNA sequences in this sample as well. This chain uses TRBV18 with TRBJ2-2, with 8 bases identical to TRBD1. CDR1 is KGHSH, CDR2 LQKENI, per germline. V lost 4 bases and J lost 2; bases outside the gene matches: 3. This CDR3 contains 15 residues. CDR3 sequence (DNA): TGTGCCAGCTCACTCGGACAGGGAAACACCGGGGAGCTGTTTTTT. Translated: CASSLGQGNTGELFF.

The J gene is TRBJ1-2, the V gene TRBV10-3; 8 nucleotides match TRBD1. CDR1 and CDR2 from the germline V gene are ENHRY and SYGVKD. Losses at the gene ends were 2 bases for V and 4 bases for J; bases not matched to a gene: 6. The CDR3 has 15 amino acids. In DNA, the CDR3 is TGTGCCATCAGTGAGGGAGGACAGGGCGCCTATGGCTACACCTTC. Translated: CAISEGGQGAYGYTF.

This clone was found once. In DNA form, the CDR3 reads TGTGCCAGCAGCTCATTAACGGGTCCCTGGGAGCAGTACTTC. Translated, it gives CASSSLTGPWEQYF. This chain joins TRBV13 and TRBJ2-7, with no clear D. V lost 4 bases, J lost 7 bases, and 17 bases lay in between. CDR3 length equals 14 residues. From germline, CDR1 is PRHDT and CDR2 FYEKMQ (reference sequence).

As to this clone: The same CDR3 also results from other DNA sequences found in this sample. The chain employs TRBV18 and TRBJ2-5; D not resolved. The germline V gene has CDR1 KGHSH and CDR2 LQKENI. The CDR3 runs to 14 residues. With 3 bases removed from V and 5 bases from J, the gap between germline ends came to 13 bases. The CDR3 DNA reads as TGTGCCAGCTCACCTGCTGGAGATAGGGAGACCCAGTACTTC. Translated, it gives CASSPAGDRETQYF.

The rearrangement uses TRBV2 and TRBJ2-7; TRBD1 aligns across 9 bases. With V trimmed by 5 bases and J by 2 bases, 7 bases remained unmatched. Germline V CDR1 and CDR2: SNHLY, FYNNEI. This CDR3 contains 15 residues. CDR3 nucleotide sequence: TGTGCCAGCAGTCCCGCTGGGACAGGGACCTACGAGCAGTACTTC. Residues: CASSPAGTGTYEQYF.

Written as DNA, the CDR3 is TGTGCCAGCAGAGGACCCTCGGAGCTGTTTTTT. This gives the protein CASRGPSELFF. J is TRBJ2-2 and V is TRBV2; no definite D call. V was shortened by 6 bases and J by 10 bases, with 9 bases between the two germline ends. Germline V gene lookup returns CDR1 SNHLY and CDR2 FYNNEI. The CDR3 runs 11 residues.

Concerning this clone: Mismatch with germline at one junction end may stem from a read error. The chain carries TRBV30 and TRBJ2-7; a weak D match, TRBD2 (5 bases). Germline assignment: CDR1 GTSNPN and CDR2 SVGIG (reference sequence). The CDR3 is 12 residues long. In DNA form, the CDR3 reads TGTGCCTGGAGTGTAGGAGGCACAACCGGCCGGTTC. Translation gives CAWSVGGTTGRF.

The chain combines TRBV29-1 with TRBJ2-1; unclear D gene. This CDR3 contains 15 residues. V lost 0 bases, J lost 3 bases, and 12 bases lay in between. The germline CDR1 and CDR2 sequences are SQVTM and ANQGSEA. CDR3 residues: CSVEDQHENYNEQFF. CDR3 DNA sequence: TGCAGCGTTGAAGATCAACACGAAAACTACAATGAGCAGTTCTTC.

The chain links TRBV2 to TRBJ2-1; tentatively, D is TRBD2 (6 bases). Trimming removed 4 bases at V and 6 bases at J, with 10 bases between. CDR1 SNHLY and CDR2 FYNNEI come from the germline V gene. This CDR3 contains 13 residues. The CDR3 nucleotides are TGTGCCAGCAGTGGAAGCGGGCTCAATGAGCAGTTCTTC. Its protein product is CASSGSGLNEQFF.

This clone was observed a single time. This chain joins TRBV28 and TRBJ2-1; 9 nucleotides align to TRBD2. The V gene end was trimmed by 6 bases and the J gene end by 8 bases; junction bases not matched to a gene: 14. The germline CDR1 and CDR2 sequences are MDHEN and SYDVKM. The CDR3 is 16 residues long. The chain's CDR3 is CASRSPLAGIDDEQFF. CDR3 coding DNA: TGTGCCAGCAGATCACCTCTAGCGGGAATCGACGATGAGCAGTTCTTC.

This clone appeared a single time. CDR3 region: CASKRRTNEKLFF. The CDR3 DNA follows: TGTGCCAGCAAAAGGAGAACTAATGAAAAACTGTTTTTT. V and J are TRBV2 and TRBJ1-4; D unclear. CDR1 is SNHLY, CDR2 FYNNEI, per germline. The CDR3 covers 13 residues. Between the trimmed V and J ends, which lost 7 bases and 1 base, there was a span of 7 bases.

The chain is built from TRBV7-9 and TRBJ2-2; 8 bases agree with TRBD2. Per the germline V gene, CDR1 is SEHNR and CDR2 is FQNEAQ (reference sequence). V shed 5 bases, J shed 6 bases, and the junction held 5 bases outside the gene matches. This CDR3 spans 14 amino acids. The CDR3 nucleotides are TGTGCCAGCAGCCTGACTAGCGATCCCGGGGAGCTGTTTTTT. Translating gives CASSLTSDPGELFF. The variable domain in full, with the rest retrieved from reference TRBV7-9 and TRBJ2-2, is DTGVSQNPRHKITKRGQNVTFRCDPISEHNRLYWYRQTLGQGPEFLTYFQNEAQLEKSRLLSDRFSAERPKGSFSTLEIQRTEQGDSAMYLCASSLTSDPGELFFGEGSRLTVL.

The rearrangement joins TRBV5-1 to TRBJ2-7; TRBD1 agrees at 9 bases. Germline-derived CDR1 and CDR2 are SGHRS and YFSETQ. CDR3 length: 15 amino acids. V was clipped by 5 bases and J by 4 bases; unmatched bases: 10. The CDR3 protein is CASSPNRGPFYEQYF. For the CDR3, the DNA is TGCGCCAGCAGTCCTAACAGGGGGCCGTTTTACGAGCAGTACTTC.

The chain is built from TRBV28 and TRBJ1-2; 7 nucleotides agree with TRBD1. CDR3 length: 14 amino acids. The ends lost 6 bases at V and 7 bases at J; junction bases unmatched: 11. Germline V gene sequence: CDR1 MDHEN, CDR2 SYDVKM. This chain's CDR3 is CASRSTGERSGYTF. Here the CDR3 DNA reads TGTGCCAGCAGATCCACAGGGGAGCGTAGTGGCTACACCTTC.

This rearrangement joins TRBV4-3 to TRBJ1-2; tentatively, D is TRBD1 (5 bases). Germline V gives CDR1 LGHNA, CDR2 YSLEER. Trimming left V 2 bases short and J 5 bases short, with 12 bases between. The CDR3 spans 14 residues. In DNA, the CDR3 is TGCGCCAGCAGCCAAAAACAGGCCACGTATGGCTACACCTTC. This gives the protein CASSQKQATYGYTF.

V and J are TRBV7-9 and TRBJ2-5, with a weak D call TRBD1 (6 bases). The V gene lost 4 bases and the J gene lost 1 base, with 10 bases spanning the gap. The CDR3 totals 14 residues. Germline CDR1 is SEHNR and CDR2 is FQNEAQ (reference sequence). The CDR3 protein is CASSYTTGQETQYF. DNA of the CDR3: TGTGCCAGCAGCTATACGACAGGCCAAGAGACCCAGTACTTC. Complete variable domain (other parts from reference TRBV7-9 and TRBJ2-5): DTGVSQNPRHKITKRGQNVTFRCDPISEHNRLYWYRQTLGQGPEFLTYFQNEAQLEKSRLLSDRFSAERPKGSFSTLEIQRTEQGDSAMYLCASSYTTGQETQYFGPGTRLLVL.

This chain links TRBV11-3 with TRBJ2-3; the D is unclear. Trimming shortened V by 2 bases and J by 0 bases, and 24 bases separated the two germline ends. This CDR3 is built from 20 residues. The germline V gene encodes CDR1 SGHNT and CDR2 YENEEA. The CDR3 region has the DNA TGTGCCAGCAGCTTATCAAACAGCATAGTGGGCCGATCTAGCACAGATACGCAGTATTTT. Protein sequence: CASSLSNSIVGRSSTDTQYF.

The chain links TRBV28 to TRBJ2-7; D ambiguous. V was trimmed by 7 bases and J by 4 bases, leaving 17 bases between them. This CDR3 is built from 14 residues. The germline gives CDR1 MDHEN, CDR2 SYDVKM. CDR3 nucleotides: TGTGCCAGCATGCCTTCAAGGGCGAATTACGAGCAGTACTTC. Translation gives CASMPSRANYEQYF.

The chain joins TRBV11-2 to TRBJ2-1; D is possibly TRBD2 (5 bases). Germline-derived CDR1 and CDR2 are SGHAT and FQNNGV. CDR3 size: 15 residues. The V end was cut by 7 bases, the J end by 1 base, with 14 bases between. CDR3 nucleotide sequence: TGTGCCAGCACCCCCACGGGGTCTTCCTACAATGAGCAGTTCTTC. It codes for CASTPTGSSYNEQFF.

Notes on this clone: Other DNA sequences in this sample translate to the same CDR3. CDR3 DNA sequence: TGTGCCAGCTCACCTAGCGGAGATACGCAGTATTTT. The encoded protein is CASSPSGDTQYF. This chain links TRBV18 with TRBJ2-3, with D tentatively TRBD2 (6 bases). Looked up from germline, CDR1 is KGHSH and CDR2 is LQKENI. V lost 3 bases to trimming and J lost 5 bases, with 6 bases between them. The CDR3 length is 12 residues.

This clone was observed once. The CDR3 loop reads CASSTEAGTYEQYF. The CDR3 region has the DNA TGCGCCAGCAGCACTGAGGCGGGCACCTACGAGCAGTACTTC. The chain carries TRBV5-1 and TRBJ2-7; possibly TRBD2 for D (5 bases). The germline CDR1 and CDR2 sequences are SGHRS and YFSETQ. The CDR3 extends over 14 amino acids. V was shortened by 4 bases and J by 2 bases, with 13 bases between the two germline ends.

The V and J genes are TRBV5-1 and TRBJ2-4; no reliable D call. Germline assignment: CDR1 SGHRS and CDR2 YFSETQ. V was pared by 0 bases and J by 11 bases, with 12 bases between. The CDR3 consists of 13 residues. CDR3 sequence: CASSLESRVLQYF. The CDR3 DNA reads TGCGCCAGCAGCTTGGAATCAAGGGTTCTTCAGTACTTC.